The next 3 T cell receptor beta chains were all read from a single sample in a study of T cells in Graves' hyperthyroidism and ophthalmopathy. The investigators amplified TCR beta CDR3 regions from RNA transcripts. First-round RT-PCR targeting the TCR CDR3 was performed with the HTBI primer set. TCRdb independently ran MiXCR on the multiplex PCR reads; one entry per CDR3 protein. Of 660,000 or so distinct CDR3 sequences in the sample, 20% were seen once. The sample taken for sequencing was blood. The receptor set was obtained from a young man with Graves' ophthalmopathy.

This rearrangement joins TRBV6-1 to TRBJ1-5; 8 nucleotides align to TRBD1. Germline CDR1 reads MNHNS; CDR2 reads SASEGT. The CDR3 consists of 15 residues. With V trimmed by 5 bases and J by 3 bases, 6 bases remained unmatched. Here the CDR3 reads CASSRQGNVNQPQHF. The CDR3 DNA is TGTGCCAGCAGTCGACAGGGGAACGTCAATCAGCCCCAGCATTTT.

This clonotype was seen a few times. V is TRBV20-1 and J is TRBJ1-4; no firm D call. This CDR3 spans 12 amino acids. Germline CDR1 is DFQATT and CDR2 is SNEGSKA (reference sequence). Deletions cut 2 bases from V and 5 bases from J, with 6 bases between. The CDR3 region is CSARKRNEKLFF. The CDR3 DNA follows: TGCAGTGCTAGAAAAAGAAATGAAAAACTGTTTTTT.

The CDR3 loop is CASSPMSSGNTIYF. In nucleotides, the CDR3 is TGTGCCAGCAGCCCGATGAGCTCTGGAAACACCATATATTTT. This sequence joins TRBV3-1 and TRBJ1-3; no clear D gene. There are 14 residues in the CDR3. Germline V gives CDR1 LGHDT, CDR2 YNNKEL (reference sequence). V lost 4 bases, J lost 0 bases, and 7 bases lay in between.